What follows describes a single T cell receptor (beta chain). The germline gives CDR1 SNHLY, CDR2 FYNNEI. V was clipped by 5 bases and J by 2 bases; unmatched bases: 5. The CDR3 extends over 15 amino acids. The record originates from a study of T cells after yellow fever vaccination. In TCRdb, the 5' RACE reads were re-called with MiXCR into one record per CDR3 protein. Here the sample spans around 310,000 distinct CDR3 sequences, approximately 4% being singletons. J is TRBJ2-3 and V is TRBV2; 9 nucleotides align to TRBD2. The sequencing here drew on PBMCs, taken 15 days after the yellow fever booster vaccination. This sequence was found in a man aged 18 to 30 who received the YFV17D yellow fever vaccine. Here the CDR3 reads CASSQSGGNTDTQYF. CDR3 coding DNA: TGTGCCAGCAGTCAAAGCGGGGGGAACACAGATACGCAGTATTTT.